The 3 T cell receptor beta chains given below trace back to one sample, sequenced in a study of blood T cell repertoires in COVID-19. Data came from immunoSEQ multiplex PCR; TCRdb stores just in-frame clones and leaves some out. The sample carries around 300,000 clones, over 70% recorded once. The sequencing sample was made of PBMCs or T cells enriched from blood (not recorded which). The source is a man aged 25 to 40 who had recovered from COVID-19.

This CDR3 reads CATSRGVLQGRNEQFF. The DNA of the CDR3 is TGTGCCACCAGCAGAGGGGTTTTACAGGGACGGAATGAGCAGTTCTTC. The chain carries TRBV15 and TRBJ2-1, with D perhaps matching TRBD1 (6 bases). Trimming stripped 1 base from V and 7 bases from J, with 17 bases between. The CDR3 runs to 16 residues. CDR1 LNHNV and CDR2 YYDKDF come from the germline V gene (reference sequence).

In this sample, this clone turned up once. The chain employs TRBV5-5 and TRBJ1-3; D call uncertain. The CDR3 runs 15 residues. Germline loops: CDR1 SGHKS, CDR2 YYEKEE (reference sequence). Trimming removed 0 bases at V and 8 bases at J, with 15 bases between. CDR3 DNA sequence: TGTGCCAGCAGCTTGGATCAGGCCGCGTCATACACCATATATTTT. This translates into CASSLDQAASYTIYF.

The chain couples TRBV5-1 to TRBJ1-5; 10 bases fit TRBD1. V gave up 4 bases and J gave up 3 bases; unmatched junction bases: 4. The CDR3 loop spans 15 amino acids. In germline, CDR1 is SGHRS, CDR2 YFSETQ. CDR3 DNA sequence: TGCGCCAGCAGCCCGGACAGGGGGGACAATCAGCCCCAGCATTTT. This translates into CASSPDRGDNQPQHF.